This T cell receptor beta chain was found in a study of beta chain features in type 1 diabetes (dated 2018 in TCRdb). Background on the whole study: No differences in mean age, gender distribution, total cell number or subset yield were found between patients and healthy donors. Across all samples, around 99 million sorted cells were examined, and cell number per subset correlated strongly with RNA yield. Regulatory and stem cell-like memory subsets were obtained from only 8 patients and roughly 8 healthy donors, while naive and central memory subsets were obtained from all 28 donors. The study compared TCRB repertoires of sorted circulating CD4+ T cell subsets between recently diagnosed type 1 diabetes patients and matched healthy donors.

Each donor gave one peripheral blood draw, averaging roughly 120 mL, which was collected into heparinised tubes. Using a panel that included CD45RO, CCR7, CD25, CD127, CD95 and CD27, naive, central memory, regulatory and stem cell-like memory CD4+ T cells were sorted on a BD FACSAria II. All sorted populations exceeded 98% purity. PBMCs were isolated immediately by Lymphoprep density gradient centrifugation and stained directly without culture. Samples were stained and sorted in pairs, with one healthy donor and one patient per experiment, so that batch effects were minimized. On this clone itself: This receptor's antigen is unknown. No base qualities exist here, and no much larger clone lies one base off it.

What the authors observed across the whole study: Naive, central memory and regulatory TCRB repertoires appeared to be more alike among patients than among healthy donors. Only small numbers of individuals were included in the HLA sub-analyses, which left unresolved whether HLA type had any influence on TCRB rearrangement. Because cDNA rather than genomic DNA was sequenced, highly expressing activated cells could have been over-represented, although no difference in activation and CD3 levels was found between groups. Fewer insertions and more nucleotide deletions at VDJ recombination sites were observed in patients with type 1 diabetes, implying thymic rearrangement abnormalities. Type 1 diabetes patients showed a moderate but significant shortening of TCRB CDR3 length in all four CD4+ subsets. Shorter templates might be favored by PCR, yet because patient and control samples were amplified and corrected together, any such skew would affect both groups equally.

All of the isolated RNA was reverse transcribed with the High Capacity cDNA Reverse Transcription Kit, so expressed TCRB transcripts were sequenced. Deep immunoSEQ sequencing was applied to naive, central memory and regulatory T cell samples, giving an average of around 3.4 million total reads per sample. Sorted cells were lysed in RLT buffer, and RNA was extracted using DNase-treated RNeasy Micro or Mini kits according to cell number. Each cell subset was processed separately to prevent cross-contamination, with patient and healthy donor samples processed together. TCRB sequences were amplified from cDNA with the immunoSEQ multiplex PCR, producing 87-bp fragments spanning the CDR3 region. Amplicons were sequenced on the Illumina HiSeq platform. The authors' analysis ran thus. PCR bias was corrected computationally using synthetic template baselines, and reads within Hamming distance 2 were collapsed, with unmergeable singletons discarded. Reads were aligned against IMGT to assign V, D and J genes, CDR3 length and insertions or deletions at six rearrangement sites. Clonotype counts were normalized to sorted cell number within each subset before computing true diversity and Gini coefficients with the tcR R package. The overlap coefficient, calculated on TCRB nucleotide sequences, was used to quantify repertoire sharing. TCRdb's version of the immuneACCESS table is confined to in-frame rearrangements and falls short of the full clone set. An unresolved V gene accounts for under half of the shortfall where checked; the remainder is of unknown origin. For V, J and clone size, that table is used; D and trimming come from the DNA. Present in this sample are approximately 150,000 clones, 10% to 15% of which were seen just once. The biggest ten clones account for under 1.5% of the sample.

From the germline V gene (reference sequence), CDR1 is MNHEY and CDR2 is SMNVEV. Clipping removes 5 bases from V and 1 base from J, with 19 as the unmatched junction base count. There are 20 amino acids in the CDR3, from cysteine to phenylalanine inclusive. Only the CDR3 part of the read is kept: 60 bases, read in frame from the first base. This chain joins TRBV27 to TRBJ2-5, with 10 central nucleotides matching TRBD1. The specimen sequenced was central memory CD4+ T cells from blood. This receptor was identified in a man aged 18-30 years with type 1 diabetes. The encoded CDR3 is CASSLRVGDRGPVVQETQYF. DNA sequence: TGTGCCAGCAGTCTGCGTGTCGGGGACAGGGGCCCAGTGGTCCAAGAGACCCAGTACTTC.